This T cell receptor beta chain was recovered during a study of monozygotic twins with inflammatory bowel disease. Broader study findings: Repertoire likeness was no different across concordant and discordant twins, perhaps owing to restricted power. Ultimately, a single strong signal or clonotype associated with IBD was not supported.

From its re-call of the 5' RACE reads, TCRdb lists each CDR3 protein once, without DNA. This sample carries under 200,000 distinct CDR3 sequences, with approximately 2.5% going to the ten biggest clones. As for this clonotype: Its target is unknown.

The CDR3 has 11 amino acids. Germline V lookup: CDR1 SGHVS, CDR2 FQNEAQ. The receptor comes from a human donor with ulcerative colitis or Crohn's disease, or a healthy co-twin of an affected twin (not recorded which). Sequencing used blood. The rearrangement links TRBV7-8 to TRBJ2-3. CDR3 protein: CASSLAATQYF. The full variable domain, rest sourced from reference TRBV7-8 and TRBJ2-3, is GAGVSQSPRYKVAKRGQDVALRCDPISGHVSLFWYQQALGQGPEFLTYFQNEAQLDKSGLPSDRFFAERPEGSVSTLKIQRTQQEDSAVYLCASSLAATQYFGPGTRLTVL.